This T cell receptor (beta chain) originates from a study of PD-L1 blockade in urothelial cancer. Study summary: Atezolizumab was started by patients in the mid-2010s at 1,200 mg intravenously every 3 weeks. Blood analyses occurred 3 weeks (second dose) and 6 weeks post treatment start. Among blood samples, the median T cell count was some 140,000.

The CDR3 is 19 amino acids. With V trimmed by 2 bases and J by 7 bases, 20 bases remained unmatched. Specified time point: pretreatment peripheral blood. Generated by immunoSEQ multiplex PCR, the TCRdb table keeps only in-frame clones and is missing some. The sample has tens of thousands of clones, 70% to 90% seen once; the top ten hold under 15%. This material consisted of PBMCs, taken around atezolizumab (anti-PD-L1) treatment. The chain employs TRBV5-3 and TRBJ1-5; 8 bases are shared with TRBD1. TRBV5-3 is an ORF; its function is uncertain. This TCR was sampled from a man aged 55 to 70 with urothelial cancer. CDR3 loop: CARSFLWTPWTGREQPQHF. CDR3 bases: TGTGCCAGAAGCTTCTTGTGGACGCCGTGGACAGGGAGGGAGCAGCCCCAGCATTTT.